The sequence of this T cell receptor (beta chain) was determined in a study of T cells in Graves' hyperthyroidism and ophthalmopathy. TCR beta CDR3 regions were amplified from RNA transcripts. A set of HTBI primers served as the primers for a first-round RT-PCR of the TCR CDR3. Via MiXCR, TCRdb re-called the multiplex PCR reads, giving one row per CDR3 protein. This table holds under 350,000 distinct CDR3 sequences, around 23% found once. With regard to this clonotype: One base away lies a much larger clone, so this may be a sequencing read error.

The germline gives CDR1 GTSNPN, CDR2 SVGIG (reference sequence). V lost 1 base to trimming and J lost 6 bases, with 15 bases between them. The CDR3 contains 15 residues. Newly diagnosed patients aged 18 to 65 had hyperthyroidism of under 2 months' duration. The sequencing input was blood. V usage is TRBV30 and J usage is TRBJ2-2, with D unclear. This TCR came from a woman between 50 and 59 years old with Graves' hyperthyroidism. Here the CDR3 DNA reads TGTGCCTGGAGTGCCACCCCGGGTGGTGCCGGGGAGCTGTTTTTT. Its translation is CAWSATPGGAGELFF.